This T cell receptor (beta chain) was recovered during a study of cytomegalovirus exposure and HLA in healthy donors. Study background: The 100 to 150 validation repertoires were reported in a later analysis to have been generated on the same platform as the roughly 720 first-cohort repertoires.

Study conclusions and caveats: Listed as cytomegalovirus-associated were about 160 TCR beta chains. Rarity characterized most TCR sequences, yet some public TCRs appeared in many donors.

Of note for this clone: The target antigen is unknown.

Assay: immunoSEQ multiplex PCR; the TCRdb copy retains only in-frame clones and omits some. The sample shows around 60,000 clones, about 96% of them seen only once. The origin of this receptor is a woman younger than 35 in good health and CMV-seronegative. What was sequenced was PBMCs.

The CDR3 is CASTDRGGWPQHF. The CDR3 coding sequence is TGTGCCAGCACGGACAGGGGAGGGTGGCCCCAGCATTTT. The gene calls are TRBV11-3 and TRBJ1-5; 9 bases match TRBD1. The CDR3 loop spans 13 amino acids. Trimming cost V 7 bases and J 9 bases; bases outside gene matches: 7. Germline CDR1 and CDR2: SGHNT and YENEEA. Complete variable domain (other parts from reference TRBV11-3 and TRBJ1-5): EAGVVQSPRYKIIEKKQPVAFWCNPISGHNTLYWYLQNLGQGPELLIRYENEEAVDDSQLPKDRFSAERLKGVDSTLKIQPAELGDSAVYLCASTDRGGWPQHFGDGTRLSIL.